Each of the 21 T cell receptor beta chains below was sequenced from the same sample in a study of cytomegalovirus exposure and HLA in healthy donors. 13 Jbeta primers and 60 Vbeta primers were used for the PCR. Method: immunoSEQ multiplex PCR; TCRdb's copy keeps in-frame clones and lacks some. This sample yields roughly 140,000 clones, of which about 80% are seen a single time; 5.1% belongs to the top ten. Material: PBMCs. Every receptor here comes from a male donor in good health and CMV-seronegative.

The rearrangement links TRBV15 to TRBJ2-2; TRBD2 agrees at 7 bases. The germline gives CDR1 LNHNV, CDR2 YYDKDF (reference sequence). The CDR3 contains 17 residues. V gave up 0 bases and J gave up 4 bases; unmatched junction bases: 8. The DNA of the CDR3 is TGTGCCACCAGCAGAGATCTGGGAGGGAGGACCACCGGGGAGCTGTTTTTT. Its protein product is CATSRDLGGRTTGELFF.

This clone was seen only a few times. The rearrangement links TRBV6-1 to TRBJ1-5, with D unresolved. Trimming pared 4 bases from V and 5 bases from J, leaving 9 bases between. The CDR3 extends over 13 amino acids. Per the germline V gene, CDR1 is MNHNS and CDR2 is SASEGT. The CDR3 is CASSVNGDQPQHF. The CDR3 DNA is TGTGCCAGCAGTGTAAACGGGGATCAGCCCCAGCATTTT.

The chain links TRBV4-3 to TRBJ2-1; D unresolved. There are 14 residues in the CDR3. Germline loops: CDR1 LGHNA, CDR2 YSLEER. Trimming took 1 base from V and 10 from J, leaving 14 bases between them. The CDR3: CASSQVFKRKEQFF. DNA of the CDR3: TGCGCCAGCAGCCAAGTTTTTAAGAGGAAAGAGCAGTTCTTC.

This chain links TRBV30 with TRBJ1-1; tentative D call: TRBD1 (5 bases). This CDR3 comprises 13 residues. Germline CDR1 and CDR2: GTSNPN and SVGIG (reference sequence). Between the trimmed V and J ends, which lost 2 bases and 5 bases, there was a span of 12 bases. CDR3 protein: CAWSYVGETEAFF. The CDR3 DNA follows: TGTGCCTGGAGTTATGTAGGGGAAACTGAAGCTTTCTTT.

This chain connects TRBV7-2 to TRBJ2-2, with D possibly being TRBD2 (6 bases). V dropped 5 bases and J dropped 1 base, with 11 bases sitting between them. Germline-derived CDR1 and CDR2 are SGHTA and FQGNSA. The CDR3 totals 15 residues. CDR3 sequence (DNA): TGTGCCAGCAGCCCGGCGGGGCAGAACACCGGGGAGCTGTTTTTT. This sequence encodes CASSPAGQNTGELFF.

The chain couples TRBV30 to TRBJ1-3; no reliable D call. The CDR3 is 11 amino acids. V was pared by 4 bases and J by 3 bases, with 4 bases between. CDR1 and CDR2 (germline): GTSNPN, SVGIG (reference sequence). The CDR3 sequence is CAWIVGNTIYF. CDR3 coding DNA: TGTGCCTGGATAGTTGGAAACACCATATATTTT. The whole variable domain, remainder taken from reference TRBV30 and TRBJ1-3, is SQTIHQWPATLVQPVGSPLSLECTVEGTSNPNLYWYRQAAGRGLQLLFYSVGIGQISSEVPQNLSASRPQDRQFILSSKKLLLSDSGFYLCAWIVGNTIYFGEGSWLTVV.

The chain links TRBV7-3 to TRBJ2-2; D unresolved. The CDR3 sequence is 14 residues long. The germline V gene has CDR1 SGHTA and CDR2 FQGTGA. The germline V and J ends were trimmed by 5 bases and 1 base, with 8 bases remaining between them. In DNA form, the CDR3 reads TGTGCCAGCAGCCTGACTGAGAACACCGGGGAGCTGTTTTTT. It translates to CASSLTENTGELFF.

J is TRBJ2-7 and V is TRBV27; 7 positions agree with TRBD1. The germline CDR1 and CDR2 sequences are MNHEY and SMNVEV (reference sequence). The CDR3 is 13 residues long. The V gene end was trimmed by 2 bases and the J gene end by 2 bases; junction bases not matched to a gene: 0. The CDR3 here is CASSLGTAYEQYF. The CDR3 DNA reads as TGTGCCAGCAGTTTAGGGACAGCCTACGAGCAGTACTTC.

The chain has TRBV6-1 and TRBJ1-2; 11 bases fit TRBD1. Trimming took 1 base from V and 6 from J; bases not matched to a gene: 4. Looked up from germline, CDR1 is MNHNS and CDR2 is SASEGT. The CDR3 consists of 15 residues. As DNA, the CDR3 is TGTGCCAGCAGTGAAGTGGGACAGGGGGTGGATGGCTACACCTTC. It codes for CASSEVGQGVDGYTF.

The CDR3 protein is CASSEVPQGWTEAFF. The CDR3 bases are TGTGCCAGCAGTGAAGTCCCCCAGGGGTGGACTGAAGCTTTCTTT. J is TRBJ1-1 and V is TRBV6-1; possible D gene TRBD1, 6 bases. Germline CDR1 reads MNHNS; CDR2 reads SASEGT. CDR3 length: 15 amino acids. V lost 1 base and J lost 5, with 14 bases in between.

The V call is TRBV5-4, the J call TRBJ2-1, with D perhaps TRBD2 (5 bases). Germline V gene sequence: CDR1 SGHNT, CDR2 YYREEE (reference sequence). V was clipped by 0 bases and J by 8 bases, with 24 bases between them. The CDR3 is 18 amino acids. The CDR3 region is CASSLDGVLERNRHEQFF. The CDR3 coding sequence is TGTGCCAGCAGCTTGGACGGGGTGTTGGAGCGGAACCGACATGAGCAGTTCTTC.

The V and J genes are TRBV2 and TRBJ1-5; a possible D gene is TRBD1 (6 bases). The germline gives CDR1 SNHLY, CDR2 FYNNEI. V dropped 5 bases and J dropped 5 bases, with 13 bases sitting between them. The CDR3 is made up of 14 amino acids. CDR3 nucleotide sequence: TGTGCCAGCAGTAAGGACAGTAACTATCAGCCCCAGCATTTT. It specifies CASSKDSNYQPQHF.

The rearrangement joins TRBV28 to TRBJ1-2; perhaps TRBD1 as D (5 bases). In germline, CDR1 is MDHEN, CDR2 SYDVKM. This CDR3 comprises 15 residues. The V end lost 4 bases, the J end lost 3 bases, and 15 bases lay between the germline ends. The CDR3 bases are TGTGCCAGCAGTTCCGTCCGCGGGGGTGACTATGGCTACACCTTC. It encodes CASSSVRGGDYGYTF.

The chain recombines TRBV27 with TRBJ2-1, with D possibly TRBD2 on 8 matching bases. The ends were cut back, 11 bases at V and 0 bases at J, with 17 bases in the middle. Per the germline V gene, CDR1 is MNHEY and CDR2 is SMNVEV (reference sequence). The CDR3 is made up of 15 amino acids. CDR3: CACREGALSYNEQFF. The CDR3 bases are TGTGCCTGTCGGGAGGGGGCCCTCTCCTACAATGAGCAGTTCTTC.

CDR3 in amino acids: CASSLNPPGLDYNEQFF. Here the CDR3 DNA reads TGCGCCAGCAGCTTGAATCCGCCGGGACTCGACTACAATGAGCAGTTCTTC. V is TRBV5-1 and J is TRBJ2-1; D may be TRBD2 (6 bases). V was clipped by 1 base and J by 3 bases, with 17 bases between them. The CDR3 consists of 17 residues. From germline, CDR1 is SGHRS and CDR2 YFSETQ.

J is TRBJ1-3 and V is TRBV9, with a tentative D call TRBD1 (5 bases). This CDR3 is built from 16 residues. Trimming removed 0 bases from V and 0 bases from J, with 10 bases in between. Germline V gene sequence: CDR1 SGDLS, CDR2 YYNGEE. Written as DNA, the CDR3 is TGTGCCAGCAGCGTAGGGGGCCGGGTCTCTGGAAACACCATATATTTT. Amino acid sequence: CASSVGGRVSGNTIYF. The whole variable domain, filled in from reference TRBV9 and TRBJ1-3, reads DSGVTQTPKHLITATGQRVTLRCSPRSGDLSVYWYQQSLDQGLQFLIQYYNGEERAKGNILERFSAQQFPDLHSELNLSSLELGDSALYFCASSVGGRVSGNTIYFGEGSWLTVV.

This clone turned up a few times. The V and J genes are TRBV4-3 and TRBJ1-2; no definite D call. The CDR3 has 16 residues. The germline gives CDR1 LGHNA, CDR2 YSLEER. Trimming cost V 1 base and J 4 bases, with 16 bases left between them. In DNA form, the CDR3 reads TGCGCCAGCAGCCAAGTAAGAGGCGGGAGGTTCTATGGCTACACCTTC. Protein sequence: CASSQVRGGRFYGYTF.

The chain is built from TRBV5-1 and TRBJ2-7, with TRBD1 matching 7 bases. Trimming at V came to 4 bases and at J to 3 bases, leaving 7 bases not matched to a gene. The CDR3 sequence is 14 residues long. Germline V gene data show CDR1 as SGHRS and CDR2 as YFSETQ. In DNA, the CDR3 is TGCGCCAGCAGCCTTACAGGGGCGAACTACGAGCAGTACTTC. Translation: CASSLTGANYEQYF. Variable domain in full (rest from reference TRBV5-1 and TRBJ2-7): KAGVTQTPRYLIKTRGQQVTLSCSPISGHRSVSWYQQTPGQGLQFLFEYFSETQRNKGNFPGRFSGRQFSNSRSEMNVSTLELGDSALYLCASSLTGANYEQYFGPGTRLTVT.

J is TRBJ2-7 and V is TRBV27; D is uncertain. Germline values: CDR1 MNHEY, CDR2 SMNVEV (reference sequence). The CDR3 is made up of 15 amino acids. V gave up 2 bases and J gave up 0 bases, with 11 bases separating them. The CDR3 here is CASSLVPASSYEQYF. CDR3 nucleotide sequence: TGTGCCAGCAGTTTAGTCCCTGCCAGCTCCTACGAGCAGTACTTC.

V and J are TRBV7-8 and TRBJ2-5; 10 bases align to TRBD1. The J call may be mistaken, given a closer DNA end match to TRBJ2-7. The CDR3 is 14 residues long. Germline V gene sequence: CDR1 SGHVS, CDR2 FQNEAQ. Here the CDR3 reads CASLPGQGLYEQYF. DNA for the CDR3: TGTGCCAGCTTACCGGGACAGGGGCTCTACGAGCAGTACTTC.

J is TRBJ2-3 and V is TRBV6-1; no reliable D call. The germline V gene has CDR1 MNHNS and CDR2 SASEGT. V was pared by 1 base and J by 3 bases, with 14 bases between. The CDR3 has 16 amino acids. CDR3 coding DNA: TGTGCCAGCAGTGAAGGCCGAGGTTTTGGGACAGATACGCAGTATTTT. It is translated as CASSEGRGFGTDTQYF.